The clone carrying this T cell receptor (beta chain) was counted only a few times. On the basis of clinical symptoms, serum thyroxine and TRAb, thyroid ultrasound and orbital computed tomography, diagnoses were made. Amplification targeted TCR beta CDR3 regions from RNA transcripts. The HTBI primer set served for first-round RT-PCR of the TCR CDR3. MiXCR, run by TCRdb on the multiplex PCR reads, gives a single entry per CDR3 protein. The repertoire holds fewer than 600,000 distinct CDR3 sequences, roughly 15% seen once, with 11% to 15% in the top ten. The germline V and J ends were trimmed by 5 bases and 0 bases, with 9 bases remaining between them. The CDR3 contains 14 residues. The germline V gene has CDR1 SEHNR and CDR2 FQNEAQ (reference sequence). The sample originates from a study of T cells in Graves' hyperthyroidism and ophthalmopathy.

The chain carries TRBV7-9 and TRBJ2-3; D not certain. The specimen was blood. The TCR was taken from a woman in her forties with Graves' hyperthyroidism. The CDR3 is CASSVKDSTDTQYF. CDR3 sequence (DNA): TGTGCCAGCAGCGTAAAGGACAGCACAGATACGCAGTATTTT.